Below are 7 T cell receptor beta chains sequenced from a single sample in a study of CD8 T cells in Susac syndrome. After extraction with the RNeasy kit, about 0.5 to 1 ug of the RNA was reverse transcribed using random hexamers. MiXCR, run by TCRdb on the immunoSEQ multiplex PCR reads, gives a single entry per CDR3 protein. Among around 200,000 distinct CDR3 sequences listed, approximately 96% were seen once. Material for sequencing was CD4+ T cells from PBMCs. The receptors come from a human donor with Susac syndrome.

For the CDR3, the DNA is TGTGCCACCAGCAGAGATTCAGATGGCCATAATGAAAAACTGTTTTTT. It is translated as CATSRDSDGHNEKLFF. The chain uses TRBV15 and TRBJ1-4, with unresolved D. Per the germline V gene, CDR1 is LNHNV and CDR2 is YYDKDF (reference sequence). The CDR3 sequence is 16 residues long. V lost 0 bases and J lost 4, with 12 bases in between.

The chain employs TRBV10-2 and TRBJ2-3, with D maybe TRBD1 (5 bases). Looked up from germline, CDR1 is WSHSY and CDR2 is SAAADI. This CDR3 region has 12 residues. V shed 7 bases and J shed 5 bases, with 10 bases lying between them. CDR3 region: CASTQGRDTQYF. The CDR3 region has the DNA TGCGCCAGCACCCAGGGTCGAGATACGCAGTATTTT.

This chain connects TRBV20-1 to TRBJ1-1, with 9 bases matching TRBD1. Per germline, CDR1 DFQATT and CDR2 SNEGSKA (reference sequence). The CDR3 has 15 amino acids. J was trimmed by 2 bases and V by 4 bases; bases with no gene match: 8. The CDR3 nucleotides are TGCAGTGCTAATACAGGGGGCGCAAGAAACACTGAAGCTTTCTTT. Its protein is CSANTGGARNTEAFF.

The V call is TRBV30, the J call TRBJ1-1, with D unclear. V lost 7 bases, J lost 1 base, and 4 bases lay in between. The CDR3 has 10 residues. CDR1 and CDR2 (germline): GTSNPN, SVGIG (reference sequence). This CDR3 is CAFTNTEAFF. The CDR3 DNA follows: TGTGCCTTTACGAACACTGAAGCTTTCTTT.

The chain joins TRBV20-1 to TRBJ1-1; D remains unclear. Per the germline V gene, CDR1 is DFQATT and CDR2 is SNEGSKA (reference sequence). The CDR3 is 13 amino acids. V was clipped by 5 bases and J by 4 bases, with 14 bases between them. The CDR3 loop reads CSADQDGGTEAFF. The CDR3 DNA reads TGCAGTGCTGACCAGGACGGAGGCACTGAAGCTTTCTTT.

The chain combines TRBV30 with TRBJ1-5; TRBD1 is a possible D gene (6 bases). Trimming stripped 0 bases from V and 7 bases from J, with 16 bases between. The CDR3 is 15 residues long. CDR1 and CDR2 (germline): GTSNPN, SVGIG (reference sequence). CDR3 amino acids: CAWSVQGSGFQPQHF. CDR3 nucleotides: TGTGCCTGGAGTGTACAGGGCAGTGGGTTCCAGCCCCAGCATTTT.

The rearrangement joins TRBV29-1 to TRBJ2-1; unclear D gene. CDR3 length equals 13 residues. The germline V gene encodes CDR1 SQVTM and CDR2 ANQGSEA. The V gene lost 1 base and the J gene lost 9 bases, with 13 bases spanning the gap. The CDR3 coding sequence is TGCAGCGTTGAAGCCCGGCTTGTGCCTGAGCAGTTCTTC. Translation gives CSVEARLVPEQFF.